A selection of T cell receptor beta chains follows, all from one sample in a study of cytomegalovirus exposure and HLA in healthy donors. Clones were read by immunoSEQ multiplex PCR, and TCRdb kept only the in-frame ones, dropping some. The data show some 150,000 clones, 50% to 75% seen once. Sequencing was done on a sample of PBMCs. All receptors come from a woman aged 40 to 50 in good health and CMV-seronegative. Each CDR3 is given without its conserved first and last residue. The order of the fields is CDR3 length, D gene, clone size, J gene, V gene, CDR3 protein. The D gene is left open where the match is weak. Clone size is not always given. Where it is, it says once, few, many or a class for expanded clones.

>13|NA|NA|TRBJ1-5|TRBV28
ASSLAGGPGQPQH
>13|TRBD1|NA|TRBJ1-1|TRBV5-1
ASSLDGTGNTEAF
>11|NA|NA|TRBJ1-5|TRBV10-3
AISGGGDQPQH
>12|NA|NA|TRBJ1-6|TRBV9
ASSVEGGSSPLH
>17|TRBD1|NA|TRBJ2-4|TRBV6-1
ASSEAQGANLLAKNIQY
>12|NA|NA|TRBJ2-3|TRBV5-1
ASSDTGEVGTQY
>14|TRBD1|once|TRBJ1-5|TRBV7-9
ASSPGTGGGNQPQH
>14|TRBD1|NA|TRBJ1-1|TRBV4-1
ASSQGTGTGNTEAF
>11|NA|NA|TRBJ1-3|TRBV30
AWSVGGGNTIY
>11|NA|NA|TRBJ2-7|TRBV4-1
ASSQQGSYEQY
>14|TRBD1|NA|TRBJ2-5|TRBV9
ASRVPPRGRLETQY
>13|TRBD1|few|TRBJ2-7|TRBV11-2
ASSFSGGSSYEQY
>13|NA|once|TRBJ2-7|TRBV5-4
ASSLDRDSIYEQY
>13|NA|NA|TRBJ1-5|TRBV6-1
ASRFRAGDYQPQH
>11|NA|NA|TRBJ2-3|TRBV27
ASSFFSTDTQY
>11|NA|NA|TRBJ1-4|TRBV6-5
ASSYGGGEKLF
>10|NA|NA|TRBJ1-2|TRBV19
ASSFLQGGYT
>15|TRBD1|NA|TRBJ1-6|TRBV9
ASSKGVRQGTNSPLH